This T cell receptor (beta chain) was recovered during a study of T cell repertoires in cytomegalovirus infection (dated by TCRdb to about 2019). For the wider study: Donor HLA type was relevant to the analysis, as public TCR beta signatures indicated carriage of CMV infection together with the matching HLA type. The paper's findings and limits, for the study overall: The ex vivo response was dominated by HLA-C-restricted CMV-specific TCR beta clonotypes, and the single most frequent clonotype in two of eight donors was supplied by these HLA-C-restricted clonotypes. In both this cohort and an independent approximately 350-donor cohort, the cumulative frequency of public TCR beta family members distinguished carriers of CMV infection plus the relevant HLA type.

Its CDR3 holds 15 amino acids, cysteine through phenylalanine. The retained sequence is limited to the CDR3, 45 bases, with the frame set at the first base. The germline V gene gives CDR1 as MDHEN and CDR2 as SYDVKM. Trimming takes 7 bases from V and 0 bases from J, and the germline ends sit 13 bases apart. Sequenced using an Illumina HiSeq 1500. TCRdb applied fastp at Q25 and MiXCR to the public reads, then kept only in-frame beta chains. Rows are combined by CDR3 protein, so each entry shows the most common genes and DNA. This sample gives a few hundred thousand distinct CDR3 sequences in total; roughly 10% of them show up just once. The ten most abundant clones make up over 12% of the sample. As regards this clonotype: Its specific antigen is unknown. Nothing much larger sits one base from this clone, and base qualities are not available.

This clonotype originated in a human donor in good health (CMV status not recorded). Some clones in this sample may be carry-over from other donors' samples. Sequenced material: PBMCs. The receptor chain draws on TRBV28 and TRBJ1-3; the D gene assignment is ambiguous. The CDR3 in this case is CASTTSGVSGNTIYF. The nucleotides are TGTGCCAGCACCACCTCCGGGGTCTCTGGAAACACCATATATTTT.